These 22 T cell receptor beta chains came from one sample sequenced in a study of T-cell memory formation after mild COVID-19. TCRdb reprocessed the 5' RACE reads with MiXCR, giving one entry per CDR3 protein. This table holds almost 250,000 distinct CDR3 sequences, just over 15% found once. Specimen: PBMCs or a T cell subset sorted from them (not recorded which). The receptors shown here come from an adult woman who had mild COVID-19 (a few samples of this study predate the infection). Cell type and time point are not known.

This chain links TRBV28 with TRBJ2-3; no clear D. CDR1 MDHEN and CDR2 SYDVKM come from the germline V gene. The V end was cut by 2 bases, the J end by 6 bases, with 15 bases between. The CDR3 runs 15 residues. The DNA of the CDR3 is TGTGCCAGCAGTTTAGTGGGCCGGAGAAGGGATACGCAGTATTTT. It translates to CASSLVGRRRDTQYF.

Only a few counts were recorded for this clonotype. V gene TRBV5-1 combines with J gene TRBJ2-3; weak D call: TRBD1 (6 bases). The CDR3 runs 17 residues. The V end lost 2 bases, the J end lost 1 base, and 17 bases lay between the germline ends. Germline-derived CDR1 and CDR2 are SGHRS and YFSETQ. CDR3 in DNA: TGCGCCAGCAGCTTAGGCAGGGGCCGACCCCGCACAGATACGCAGTATTTT. It translates to CASSLGRGRPRTDTQYF.

The chain joins TRBV7-9 to TRBJ2-7; D gene uncertain. Looked up from germline, CDR1 is SEHNR and CDR2 is FQNEAQ (reference sequence). With 8 bases removed from V and 2 bases from J, the gap between germline ends came to 13 bases. This CDR3 has 13 residues. The CDR3 sequence: CASFPASPYEQYF. For the CDR3, the DNA is TGTGCCAGCTTTCCGGCGAGTCCCTACGAGCAGTACTTC.

This sequence joins TRBV6-2 or TRBV6-3 and TRBJ2-5; TRBD2 might be the D (6 bases). The CDR3 extends over 13 amino acids. Germline CDR1 and CDR2: MNHEY and SVGEGT. V gave up 8 bases and J gave up 1 base, with 11 bases separating them. CDR3 DNA sequence: TGTGCCAGCTCCCGGGGGACCCAAGAGACCCAGTACTTC. Translated, it gives CASSRGTQETQYF.

This clonotype was counted a few times. This chain's CDR3 is CASSPTSGGNNQPQHF. CDR3 nucleotide sequence: TGCGCCAGCAGCCCGACCTCGGGGGGGAACAATCAGCCCCAGCATTTT. The chain joins TRBV5-1 to TRBJ1-5; weak D call: TRBD1 (5 bases). Looked up from germline, CDR1 is SGHRS and CDR2 is YFSETQ. The CDR3 spans 16 residues. Trimming shortened V by 4 bases and J by 3 bases, and 17 bases separated the two germline ends.

The sample holds a few counts of this clonotype. CDR3 coding DNA: TGCAGCGTTCCTCGGACAGGGTGGATCGGGGGGGGTGAAGCTTTCTTT. This sequence encodes CSVPRTGWIGGGEAFF. The chain links TRBV29-1 to TRBJ1-1; 8 bases are a match to TRBD1. This CDR3 contains 16 residues. V lost 5 bases to trimming and J lost 7 bases; unmatched junction nucleotides: 18. CDR1 is SQVTM, CDR2 ANQGSEA, per germline.

This clonotype has more than one count but fewer than ten. The genes are TRBV6-5 and TRBJ2-6; D is unclear. Trimming pared 6 bases from V and 2 bases from J, leaving 11 bases between. The CDR3 runs to 15 residues. CDR1 MNHEY and CDR2 SVGAGI come from the germline V gene. The CDR3 bases are TGTGCCAGCAGGGTAGATAGTGCTGGGGCCAACGTCCTGACTTTC. Amino acid sequence: CASRVDSAGANVLTF.

This sequence joins TRBV7-3 and TRBJ2-3; no firm D call. This CDR3 region has 15 residues. Germline V lookup: CDR1 SGHTA, CDR2 FQGTGA. V gave up 0 bases and J gave up 5 bases, with 12 bases separating them. CDR3 DNA sequence: TGTGCCAGCAGCTTAACGAGTACACGGAGAGATACGCAGTATTTT. Its translation: CASSLTSTRRDTQYF. Based on the CDR3 plus reference TRBV7-3 and TRBJ2-3, the full variable domain is GAGVSQTPSNKVTEKGKYVELRCDPISGHTALYWYRQSLGQGPEFLIYFQGTGAADDSGLPNDRFFAVRPEGSVSTLKIQRTERGDSAVYLCASSLTSTRRDTQYFGPGTRLTVL.

This clonotype was seen only a few times. J is TRBJ2-1 and V is TRBV7-9; weak D call: TRBD2 (6 bases). Looked up from germline, CDR1 is SEHNR and CDR2 is FQNEAQ (reference sequence). The V and J ends lost 1 base and 6 bases respectively, with 13 bases between them. CDR3 size: 15 residues. The CDR3 coding sequence is TGTGCCAGCAGCTTAGTGGCGCTAGCGAGCAATGAGCAGTTCTTC. Translating gives CASSLVALASNEQFF.

This clonotype occurred many times. The chain combines TRBV5-1 with TRBJ2-5; D may be TRBD2 (7 bases). The germline V gene has CDR1 SGHRS and CDR2 YFSETQ. V was trimmed by 4 bases and J by 2 bases, leaving 12 bases between them. The CDR3 spans 14 residues. The DNA for the CDR3 is TGCGCCAGCAGCCTAGCGGACAGTCAAGAGACCCAGTACTTC. Translated: CASSLADSQETQYF.

This clonotype has more than one count but fewer than ten. This chain uses TRBV12-3 or TRBV12-4 with TRBJ1-5, with D unresolved. There are 12 residues in the CDR3. V gave up 6 bases and J gave up 9 bases, with 12 bases separating them. The CDR3 coding sequence is TGTGCCAGCAGCCCCGCAACTGGGCCCCAGCATTTT. Translation gives CASSPATGPQHF.

This clonotype was seen more than once but under ten times. The rearrangement joins TRBV7-3 to TRBJ2-5; no reliable D call. The V end lost 1 base, the J end lost 5 bases, and 8 bases lay between the germline ends. The CDR3 is 13 amino acids. Per the germline V gene, CDR1 is SGHTA and CDR2 is FQGTGA. DNA of the CDR3: TGTGCCAGCAGCTTAAACGGGTGGGAGACCCAGTACTTC. As protein: CASSLNGWETQYF.

This clonotype was seen many times. The rearrangement joins TRBV5-1 to TRBJ2-7, with 8 bases identical to TRBD2. CDR3 length: 14 residues. V shed 3 bases and J 4 bases; nucleotides not matched to a gene: 6. From germline, CDR1 is SGHRS and CDR2 YFSETQ. The CDR3 coding sequence is TGCGCCAGCAGCTCCTCCAGCGGGAGTTACGAGCAGTACTTC. Protein: CASSSSSGSYEQYF.

This clonotype was counted a few times. This chain links TRBV20-1 with TRBJ2-7; weak D call: TRBD1 (6 bases). The CDR3 length is 14 residues. V lost 3 bases, J lost 3 bases, and 15 bases lay in between. Per germline, CDR1 DFQATT and CDR2 SNEGSKA (reference sequence). The CDR3 sequence is CSASPLDRVYEQYF. In DNA form, the CDR3 reads TGCAGTGCTAGCCCCCTGGACAGAGTCTACGAGCAGTACTTC.

V and J are TRBV5-1 and TRBJ2-3; tentatively, D is TRBD2 (6 bases). The CDR3 extends over 19 amino acids. The germline V gene encodes CDR1 SGHRS and CDR2 YFSETQ. Trimming took off 2 bases at V and 0 bases at J, with 22 bases between the two ends. Here the CDR3 reads CASSLTGLRGLASTDTQYF. In nucleotides, the CDR3 is TGCGCCAGCAGCTTAACGGGGCTGCGGGGCTTGGCTAGCACAGATACGCAGTATTTT.

The chain employs TRBV11-2 and TRBJ1-1; D possibly corresponds to TRBD1 (6 bases). V was shortened by 4 bases and J by 7 bases, with 19 bases between the two germline ends. Per the germline V gene, CDR1 is SGHAT and CDR2 is FQNNGV. This CDR3 is 15 amino acids long. CDR3 nucleotides: TGTGCCAGCAGCTCGAGGGGGGCTCCGAACGGTGAAGCTTTCTTT. Its protein is CASSSRGAPNGEAFF. The whole variable domain, remainder taken from reference TRBV11-2 and TRBJ1-1, is EAGVAQSPRYKIIEKRQSVAFWCNPISGHATLYWYQQILGQGPKLLIQFQNNGVVDDSQLPKDRFSAERLKGVDSTLKIQPAKLEDSAVYLCASSSRGAPNGEAFFGQGTRLTVV.

The CDR3 region is CASRLTGTSKTGYTF. The DNA of the CDR3 is TGTGCCAGCAGACTTACCGGGACGTCGAAGACTGGCTACACCTTC. The rearrangement joins TRBV12-3 or TRBV12-4 to TRBJ1-2; tentative D call: TRBD1 (5 bases). There are 15 residues in the CDR3. Trimming stripped 6 bases from V and 7 bases from J, with 21 bases between.

The V call is TRBV12-3 or TRBV12-4, the J call TRBJ2-5; 10 nucleotides agree with TRBD1. The ends lost 1 base at V and 4 bases at J; junction bases unmatched: 0. The CDR3 loop spans 14 amino acids. The CDR3 loop reads CASSLGQGAETQYF. DNA of the CDR3: TGTGCCAGCAGTTTAGGACAGGGGGCAGAGACCCAGTACTTC.

This clonotype was counted between two and nine times. The V call is TRBV5-1, the J call TRBJ2-7; D not resolved. From germline, CDR1 is SGHRS and CDR2 YFSETQ. Trimming pared 6 bases from V and 9 bases from J, leaving 13 bases between. This CDR3 region has 11 residues. The CDR3 reads CASTSGVVQYF. The CDR3 DNA is TGCGCCAGCACCAGTGGGGTCGTGCAGTACTTC.

The rearrangement joins TRBV7-2 to TRBJ2-1; either TRBD1 or TRBD2 may supply D (7 bases each). V lost 2 bases, J lost 7 bases, and 15 bases lay in between. The germline CDR1 and CDR2 sequences are SGHTA and FQGNSA. The CDR3 runs to 15 residues. CDR3 nucleotides: TGTGCCAGCAGCTTACTCGGGCAGGGGGGGAATGAGCAGTTCTTC. This sequence encodes CASSLLGQGGNEQFF.

V gene TRBV5-1 combines with J gene TRBJ2-2; D not resolved. This CDR3 has 14 residues. Per germline, CDR1 SGHRS and CDR2 YFSETQ. Trimming pared 1 base from V and 2 bases from J, leaving 6 bases between. The CDR3 DNA reads as TGCGCCAGCAGCTTGTATGTTAACACCGGGGAGCTGTTTTTT. Protein: CASSLYVNTGELFF.

This chain's CDR3 is CASSIRTSLDTQYF. CDR3 nucleotide sequence: TGCGCCAGCAGCATCCGGACTAGTCTAGATACGCAGTATTTT. V usage is TRBV5-1 and J usage is TRBJ2-3, with TRBD2 matching over 7 bases. V lost 4 bases to trimming and J lost 5 bases; unmatched junction nucleotides: 7. The CDR3 is 14 residues long. CDR1 and CDR2 from the germline V gene are SGHRS and YFSETQ.